This is a list of T cell receptor beta chains from one sample in a study of blood T cell repertoires in COVID-19. Using immunoSEQ multiplex PCR, the repertoire was profiled, and TCRdb retains in-frame clones only, with some absent. This sample has 150,000 to 200,000 clones; 75% to 85% occur once, and the top ten carry 15%. Sequencing was performed on PBMCs or T cells enriched from blood (not recorded which). Every receptor here comes from a man aged 50-60 years who had recovered from COVID-19. The conserved cysteine and the conserved F or W are not part of the CDR3 here. D genes are given only for firm matches.

j_call v_call d_call cdr3_aa
TRBJ2-7 TRBV7-2 NA ASSPGDSRSYEQY
TRBJ2-1 TRBV7-3 NA ASSLISGGQAFEQF
TRBJ1-1 TRBV30 NA AWSIPMNTEAF
TRBJ1-2 TRBV12-3/TRBV12-4 NA ASSLSQGGYT
TRBJ2-2 TRBV29-1 TRBD2 SVEGGRGDTGELF
TRBJ2-1 TRBV5-1 TRBD2 ASSIFSGGFYNEQF
TRBJ2-2 TRBV5-1 TRBD1 ASSWSGQEYTGELF
TRBJ1-5 TRBV19 TRBD1 ASSTRQGSNQPQH
TRBJ1-2 TRBV27 TRBD1 ASSLRQGGYGYT
TRBJ1-1 TRBV6-2/TRBV6-3 TRBD1 ASSYLPGQGGRLLEAF
TRBJ1-5 TRBV19 NA ASSITLGTSAGQPQH
TRBJ1-5 TRBV19 TRBD1 ASVRTGSNQPQH
TRBJ2-2 TRBV18 NA ASSPPTTQNTGELF
TRBJ1-2 TRBV10-3 TRBD1 AISDLGQAYGYT
TRBJ1-2 TRBV7-9 TRBD1 ASSIGTGETYGYT
TRBJ2-2 TRBV24-1 NA ATSTGHHTGELF
TRBJ2-5 TRBV19 NA ASSRGSPRQETQY
TRBJ2-3 TRBV6-5 TRBD1 ASRPGQGFTDTQY
TRBJ1-2 TRBV28 NA ASNTGITYGYT
TRBJ1-2 TRBV11-2 NA ASSLEAWGARGYT
TRBJ2-1 TRBV24-1 NA ATSDGGGNEQF
TRBJ2-7 TRBV6-5 NA ASSPMEGYEQY
TRBJ1-4 TRBV4-1 NA ASSQDLGRGEKLF
TRBJ2-5 TRBV7-2 TRBD1 ASSFDRGLGETQY
TRBJ2-3 TRBV3-1/TRBV3-2 NA ASSPGPPDTQY
TRBJ2-7 TRBV3-1/TRBV3-2 NA ASSQGNGEQY
TRBJ1-3 TRBV7-2 TRBD1 ASRSTGGTNTIY
TRBJ2-5 TRBV28 TRBD2 ASSLSGRETQY
TRBJ1-5 TRBV6-5 NA ASSYVGDSNQPQH
TRBJ2-7 TRBV28 NA ASSLRVGDEQY
TRBJ2-7 TRBV27 TRBD1 ASRKNRDRAYEQY
TRBJ2-5 TRBV6-1 NA ASSETSGTLETQY
TRBJ1-1 TRBV5-1 NA ASSHGQPLLNTEAF
TRBJ1-1 TRBV11-2 TRBD1 ASSARQGRDTEAF
TRBJ1-5 TRBV19 NA ASSITEYSNQPQH
TRBJ2-1 TRBV6-5 NA ASRALIGQF
TRBJ1-3 TRBV19 NA ASSIMMGQGTAGNTIY
TRBJ1-2 TRBV29-1 NA SVGGSGYT
TRBJ2-7 TRBV19 TRBD1 ASTSDRDTYEQY
TRBJ2-2 TRBV27 TRBD2 ASSLAGGTNTGELF
TRBJ2-1 TRBV24-1 NA ATSDARGAWDEQF
TRBJ2-2 TRBV5-1 TRBD1 ASSETGGDTGELF
TRBJ2-7 TRBV7-6 TRBD1 ASSSGAGTGAYEQY
TRBJ1-2 TRBV28 TRBD1 ASSGQGAAGYT
TRBJ2-2 TRBV5-1 TRBD2 ASSPRTSGGSNTGELF
TRBJ2-1 TRBV5-1 NA ASSLPQYNEQF
TRBJ1-5 TRBV10-3 TRBD1 AISESRGTGGQPQH
TRBJ2-7 TRBV19 TRBD1 ASRGTGTYEQY
TRBJ1-6 TRBV19 TRBD1 ASSMGQGQGYSPLH
TRBJ1-5 TRBV5-1 TRBD1 ASSYTGGDQPQH